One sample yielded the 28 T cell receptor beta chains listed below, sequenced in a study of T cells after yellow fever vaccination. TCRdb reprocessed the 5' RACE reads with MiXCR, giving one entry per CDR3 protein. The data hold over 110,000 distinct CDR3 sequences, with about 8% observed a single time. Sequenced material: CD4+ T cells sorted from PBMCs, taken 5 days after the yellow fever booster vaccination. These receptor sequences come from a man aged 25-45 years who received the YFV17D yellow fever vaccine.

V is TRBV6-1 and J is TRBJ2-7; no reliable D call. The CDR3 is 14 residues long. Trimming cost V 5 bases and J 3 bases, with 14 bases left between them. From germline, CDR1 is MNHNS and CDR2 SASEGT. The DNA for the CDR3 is TGTGCCAGCAGTATTCGGGTCGCAGACTACGAGCAGTACTTC. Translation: CASSIRVADYEQYF.

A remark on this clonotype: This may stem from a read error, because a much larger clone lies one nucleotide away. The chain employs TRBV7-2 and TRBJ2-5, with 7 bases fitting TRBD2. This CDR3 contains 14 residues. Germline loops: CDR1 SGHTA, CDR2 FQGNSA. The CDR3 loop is CASSYGGGREAQYF. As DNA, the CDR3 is TGTGCCAGCAGCTATGGCGGGGGTCGAGAGGCCCAGTACTTC.

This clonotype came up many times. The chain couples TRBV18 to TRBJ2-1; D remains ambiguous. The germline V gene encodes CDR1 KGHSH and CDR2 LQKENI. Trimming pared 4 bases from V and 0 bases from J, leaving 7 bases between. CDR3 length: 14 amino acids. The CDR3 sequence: CASSQTGSYNEQFF. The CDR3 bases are TGTGCCAGCTCACAGACTGGCTCCTACAATGAGCAGTTCTTC.

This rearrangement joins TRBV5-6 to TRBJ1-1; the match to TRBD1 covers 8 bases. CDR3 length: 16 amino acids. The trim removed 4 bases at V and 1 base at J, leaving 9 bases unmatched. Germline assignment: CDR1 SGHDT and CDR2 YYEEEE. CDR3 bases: TGTGCCAGCAGCACGACAGGGGTATGGCCGAACACTGAAGCTTTCTTT. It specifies CASSTTGVWPNTEAFF.

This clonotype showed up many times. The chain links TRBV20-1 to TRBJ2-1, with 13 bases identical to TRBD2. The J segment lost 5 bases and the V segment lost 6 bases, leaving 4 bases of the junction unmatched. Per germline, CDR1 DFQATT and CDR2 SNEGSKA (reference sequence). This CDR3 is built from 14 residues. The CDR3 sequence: CSAELAGGNNEQFF. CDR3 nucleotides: TGCAGTGCAGAACTAGCGGGAGGGAACAATGAGCAGTTCTTC.

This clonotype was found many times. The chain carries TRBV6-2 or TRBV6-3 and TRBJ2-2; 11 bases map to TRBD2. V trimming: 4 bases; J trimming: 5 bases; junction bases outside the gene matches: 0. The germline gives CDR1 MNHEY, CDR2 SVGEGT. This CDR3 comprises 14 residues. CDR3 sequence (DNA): TGTGCCAGCAGTTGGACTAGCGGGACCGGGGAGCTGTTTTTT. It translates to CASSWTSGTGELFF.

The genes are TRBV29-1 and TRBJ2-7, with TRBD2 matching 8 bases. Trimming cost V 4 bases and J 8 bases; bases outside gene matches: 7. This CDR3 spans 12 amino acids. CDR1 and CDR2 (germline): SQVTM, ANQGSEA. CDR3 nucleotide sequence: TGCAGCGTTGTGGTCGGGAGGGATAAGCAGTACTTC. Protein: CSVVVGRDKQYF.

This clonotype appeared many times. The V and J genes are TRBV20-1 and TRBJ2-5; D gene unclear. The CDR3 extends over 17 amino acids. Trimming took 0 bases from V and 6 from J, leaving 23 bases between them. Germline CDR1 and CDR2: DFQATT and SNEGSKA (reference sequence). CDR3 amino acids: CSARDNGAQFFLQTQYF. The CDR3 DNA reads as TGCAGTGCTAGAGATAACGGTGCACAATTTTTCCTCCAGACCCAGTACTTC.

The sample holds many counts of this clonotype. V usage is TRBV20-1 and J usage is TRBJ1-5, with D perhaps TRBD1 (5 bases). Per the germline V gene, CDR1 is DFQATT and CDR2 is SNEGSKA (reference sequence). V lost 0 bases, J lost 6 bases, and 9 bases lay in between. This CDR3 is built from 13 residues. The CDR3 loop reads CSARDAGTQPQHF. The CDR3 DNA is TGCAGTGCTAGAGACGCTGGGACTCAGCCCCAGCATTTT.

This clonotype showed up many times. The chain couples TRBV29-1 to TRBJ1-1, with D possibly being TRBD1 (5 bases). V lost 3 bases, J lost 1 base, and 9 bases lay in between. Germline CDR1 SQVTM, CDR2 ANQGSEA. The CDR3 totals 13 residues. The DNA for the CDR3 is TGCAGCGTTGACCTGGGACGGAACACTGAAGCTTTCTTT. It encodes CSVDLGRNTEAFF.

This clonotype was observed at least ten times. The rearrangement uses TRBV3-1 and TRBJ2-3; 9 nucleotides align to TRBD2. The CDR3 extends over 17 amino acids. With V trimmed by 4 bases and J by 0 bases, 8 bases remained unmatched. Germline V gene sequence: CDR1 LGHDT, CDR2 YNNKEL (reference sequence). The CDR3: CASSLRASGRSTDTQYF. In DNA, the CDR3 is TGTGCCAGCAGCCTTCGGGCGAGCGGGAGGAGCACAGATACGCAGTATTTT.

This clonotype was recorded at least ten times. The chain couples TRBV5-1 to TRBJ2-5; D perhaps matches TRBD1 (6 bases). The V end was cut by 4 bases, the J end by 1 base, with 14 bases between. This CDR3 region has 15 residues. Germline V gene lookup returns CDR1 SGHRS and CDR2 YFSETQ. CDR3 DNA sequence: TGCGCCAGCAGCATCCCTCGGGACACCCAAGAGACCCAGTACTTC. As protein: CASSIPRDTQETQYF.

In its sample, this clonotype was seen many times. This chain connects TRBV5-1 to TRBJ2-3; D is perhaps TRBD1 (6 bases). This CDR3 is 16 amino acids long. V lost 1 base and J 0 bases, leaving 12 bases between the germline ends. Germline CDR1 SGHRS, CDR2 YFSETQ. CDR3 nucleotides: TGCGCCAGCAGCTTGCTAGTCCAGGGGAGCACAGATACGCAGTATTTT. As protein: CASSLLVQGSTDTQYF.

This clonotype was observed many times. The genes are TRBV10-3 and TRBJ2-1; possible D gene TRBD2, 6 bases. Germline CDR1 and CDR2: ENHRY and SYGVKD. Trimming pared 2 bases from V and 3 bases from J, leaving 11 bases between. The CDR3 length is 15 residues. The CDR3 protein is CAISEGGTYYNEQFF. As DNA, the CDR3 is TGTGCCATCAGTGAGGGCGGGACCTACTACAATGAGCAGTTCTTC.

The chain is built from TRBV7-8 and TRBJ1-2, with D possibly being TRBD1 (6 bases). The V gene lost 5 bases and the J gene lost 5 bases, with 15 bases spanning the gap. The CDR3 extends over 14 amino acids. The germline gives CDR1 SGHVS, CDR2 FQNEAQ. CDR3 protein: CASSPRGRKYGYTF. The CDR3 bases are TGTGCCAGCAGCCCCAGGGGCAGAAAATATGGCTACACCTTC.

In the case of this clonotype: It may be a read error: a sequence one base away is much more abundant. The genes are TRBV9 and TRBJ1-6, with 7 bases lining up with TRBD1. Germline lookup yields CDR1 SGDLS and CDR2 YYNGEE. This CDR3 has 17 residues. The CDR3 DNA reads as TGTGCCAGCAGCGAGAGGGGGGGAGGACAGGCGAATTCACCCCTCAACTTT. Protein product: CASSERGGGQANSPLNF.

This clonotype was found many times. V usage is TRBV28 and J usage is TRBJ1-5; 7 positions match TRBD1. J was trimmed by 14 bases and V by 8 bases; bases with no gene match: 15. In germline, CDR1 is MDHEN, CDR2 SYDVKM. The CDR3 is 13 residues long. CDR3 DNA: TGTGCCAGCCGACAGGGTCCCGTCCATAACAAGCATTTT. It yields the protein CASRQGPVHNKHF.

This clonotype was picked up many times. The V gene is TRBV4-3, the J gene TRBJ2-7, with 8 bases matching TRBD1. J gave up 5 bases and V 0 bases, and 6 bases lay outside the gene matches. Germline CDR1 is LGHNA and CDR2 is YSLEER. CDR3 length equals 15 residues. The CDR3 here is CASSQDINRGDEQYF. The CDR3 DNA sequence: TGCGCCAGCAGCCAAGATATCAACAGGGGGGACGAGCAGTACTTC.

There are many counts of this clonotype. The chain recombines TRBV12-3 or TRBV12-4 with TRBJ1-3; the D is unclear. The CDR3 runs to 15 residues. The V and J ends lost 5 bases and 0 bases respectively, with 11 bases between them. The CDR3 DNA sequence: TGTGCCAGCAGTCCGGACTTACTCTCTGGAAACACCATATATTTT. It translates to CASSPDLLSGNTIYF.

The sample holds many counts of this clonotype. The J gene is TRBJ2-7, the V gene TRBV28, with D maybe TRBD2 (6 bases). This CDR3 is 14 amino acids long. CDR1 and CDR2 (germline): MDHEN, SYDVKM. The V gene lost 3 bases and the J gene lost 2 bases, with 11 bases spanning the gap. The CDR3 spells CASSFGGFTYEQYF. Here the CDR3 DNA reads TGTGCCAGCAGTTTCGGGGGTTTTACCTACGAGCAGTACTTC.

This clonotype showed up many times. The CDR3 DNA reads TGTGCCAGCAGGCGGACTAGCGGGGGCAAGAGCCTAGAGCTGTTTTTT. Residues: CASRRTSGGKSLELFF. The rearrangement uses TRBV7-2 and TRBJ2-2; 13 positions agree with TRBD2. Germline trimming cut 6 bases from V and 11 bases from J; bases unmatched to any gene: 12. Germline CDR1 reads SGHTA; CDR2 reads FQGNSA. The CDR3 has 16 amino acids.

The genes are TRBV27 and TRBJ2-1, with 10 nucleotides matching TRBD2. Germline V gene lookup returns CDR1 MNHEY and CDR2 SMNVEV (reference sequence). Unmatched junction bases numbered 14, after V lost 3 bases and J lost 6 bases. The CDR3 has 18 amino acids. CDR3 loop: CASSFWTAGLAGVNEQFF. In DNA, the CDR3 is TGTGCCAGCAGTTTTTGGACGGCGGGCCTAGCGGGAGTCAATGAGCAGTTCTTC.

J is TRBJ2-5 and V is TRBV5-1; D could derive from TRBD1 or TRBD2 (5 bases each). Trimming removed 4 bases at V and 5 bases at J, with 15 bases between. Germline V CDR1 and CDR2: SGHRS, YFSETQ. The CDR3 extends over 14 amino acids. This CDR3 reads CASSASGTDETQYF. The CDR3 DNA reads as TGCGCCAGCAGCGCCTCCGGGACGGATGAGACCCAGTACTTC.

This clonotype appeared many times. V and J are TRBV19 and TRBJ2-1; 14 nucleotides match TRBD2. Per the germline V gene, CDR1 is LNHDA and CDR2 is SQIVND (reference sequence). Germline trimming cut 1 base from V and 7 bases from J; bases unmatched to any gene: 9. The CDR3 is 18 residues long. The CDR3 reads CASSIVRGLAGGKNEQFF. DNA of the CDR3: TGTGCCAGTAGTATAGTCCGCGGACTAGCGGGAGGAAAAAATGAGCAGTTCTTC.

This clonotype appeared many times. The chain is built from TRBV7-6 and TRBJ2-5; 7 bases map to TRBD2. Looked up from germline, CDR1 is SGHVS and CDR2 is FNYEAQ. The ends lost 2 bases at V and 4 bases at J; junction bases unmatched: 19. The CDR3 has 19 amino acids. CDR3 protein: CASSLSPPVAGGWVETQYF. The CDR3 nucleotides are TGTGCCAGCAGCTTATCCCCCCCCGTAGCGGGCGGGTGGGTAGAGACCCAGTACTTC. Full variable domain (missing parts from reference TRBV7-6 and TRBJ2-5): GAGVSQSPRYKVTKRGQDVALRCDPISGHVSLYWYRQALGQGPEFLTYFNYEAQQDKSGLPNDRFSAERPEGSISTLTIQRTEQRDSAMYRCASSLSPPVAGGWVETQYFGPGTRLLVL.

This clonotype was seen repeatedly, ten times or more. This CDR3 reads CSAEDRYNEQFF. CDR3 coding DNA: TGCAGTGCTGAGGACCGATACAATGAGCAGTTCTTC. This chain uses TRBV20-1 with TRBJ2-1; D is uncertain. V was clipped by 5 bases and J by 4 bases, with 9 bases between them. CDR1 is DFQATT and CDR2 is SNEGSKA in the germline V gene (reference sequence). There are 12 residues in the CDR3.

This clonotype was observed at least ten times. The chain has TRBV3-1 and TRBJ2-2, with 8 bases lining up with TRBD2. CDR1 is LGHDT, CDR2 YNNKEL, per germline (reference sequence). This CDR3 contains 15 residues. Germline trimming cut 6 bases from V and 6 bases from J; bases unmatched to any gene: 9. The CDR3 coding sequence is TGTGCCAGCAGATTCGGGACTAGTATCGCCGGGGAGCTGTTTTTT. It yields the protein CASRFGTSIAGELFF.

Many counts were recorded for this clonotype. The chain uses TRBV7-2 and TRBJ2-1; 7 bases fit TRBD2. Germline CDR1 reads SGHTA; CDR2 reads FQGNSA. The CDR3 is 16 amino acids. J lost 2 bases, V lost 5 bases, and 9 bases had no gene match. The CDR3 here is CASSITSVKPYNEQFF. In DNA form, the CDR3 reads TGTGCCAGCAGCATCACTAGCGTTAAACCCTACAATGAGCAGTTCTTC.